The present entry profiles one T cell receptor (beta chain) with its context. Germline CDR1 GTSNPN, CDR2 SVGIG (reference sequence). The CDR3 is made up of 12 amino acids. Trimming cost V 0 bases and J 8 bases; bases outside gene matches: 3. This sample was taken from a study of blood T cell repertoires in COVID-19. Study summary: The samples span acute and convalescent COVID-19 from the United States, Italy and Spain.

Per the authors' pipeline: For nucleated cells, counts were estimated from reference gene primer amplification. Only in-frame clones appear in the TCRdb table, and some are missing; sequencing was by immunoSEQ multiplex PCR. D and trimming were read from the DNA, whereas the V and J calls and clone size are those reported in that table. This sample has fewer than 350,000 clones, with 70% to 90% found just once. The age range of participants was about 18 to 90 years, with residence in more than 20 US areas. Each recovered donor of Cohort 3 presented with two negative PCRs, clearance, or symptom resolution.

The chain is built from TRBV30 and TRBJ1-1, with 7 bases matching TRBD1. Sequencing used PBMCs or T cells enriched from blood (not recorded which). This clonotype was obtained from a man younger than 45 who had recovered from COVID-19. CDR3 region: CAWSVRGPEAFF. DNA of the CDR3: TGTGCCTGGAGTGTTAGGGGGCCCGAAGCTTTCTTT.